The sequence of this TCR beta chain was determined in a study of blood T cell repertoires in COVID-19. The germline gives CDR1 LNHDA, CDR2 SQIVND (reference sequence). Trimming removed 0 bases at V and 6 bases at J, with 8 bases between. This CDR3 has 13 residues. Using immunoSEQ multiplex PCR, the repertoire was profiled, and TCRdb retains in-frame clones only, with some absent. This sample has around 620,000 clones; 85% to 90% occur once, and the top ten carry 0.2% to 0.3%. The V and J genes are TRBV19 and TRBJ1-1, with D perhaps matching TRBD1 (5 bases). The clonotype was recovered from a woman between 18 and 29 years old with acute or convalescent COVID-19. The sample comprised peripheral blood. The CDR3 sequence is CASSIDRGSEAFF. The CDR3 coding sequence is TGTGCCAGTAGTATAGATAGGGGATCTGAAGCTTTCTTT.